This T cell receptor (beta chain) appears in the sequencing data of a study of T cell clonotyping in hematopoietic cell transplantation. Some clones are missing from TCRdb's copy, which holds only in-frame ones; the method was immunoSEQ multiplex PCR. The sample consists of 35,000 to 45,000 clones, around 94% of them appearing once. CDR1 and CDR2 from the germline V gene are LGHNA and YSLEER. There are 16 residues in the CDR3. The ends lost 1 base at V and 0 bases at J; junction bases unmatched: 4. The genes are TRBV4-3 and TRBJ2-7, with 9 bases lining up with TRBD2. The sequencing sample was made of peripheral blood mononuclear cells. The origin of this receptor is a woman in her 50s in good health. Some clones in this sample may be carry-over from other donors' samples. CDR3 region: CASSQARLAASYEQYF. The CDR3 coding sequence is TGCGCCAGCAGCCAAGCCCGACTAGCGGCCTCCTACGAGCAGTACTTC.